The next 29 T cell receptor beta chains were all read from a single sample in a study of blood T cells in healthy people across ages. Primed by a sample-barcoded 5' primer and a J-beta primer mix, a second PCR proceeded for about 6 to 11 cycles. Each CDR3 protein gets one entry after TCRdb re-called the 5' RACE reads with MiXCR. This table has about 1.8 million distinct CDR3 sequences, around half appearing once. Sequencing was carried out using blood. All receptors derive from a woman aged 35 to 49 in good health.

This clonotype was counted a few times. CDR3 nucleotides: TGTGCCAGCAGCCAAGCGACTAGCGGGTTGGGCCAGTACTTC. It is translated as CASSQATSGLGQYF. The chain uses TRBV3-1 and TRBJ2-7; 10 bases match TRBD2. There are 14 residues in the CDR3. Germline V lookup: CDR1 LGHDT, CDR2 YNNKEL (reference sequence). The ends lost 1 base at V and 10 bases at J; junction bases unmatched: 7.

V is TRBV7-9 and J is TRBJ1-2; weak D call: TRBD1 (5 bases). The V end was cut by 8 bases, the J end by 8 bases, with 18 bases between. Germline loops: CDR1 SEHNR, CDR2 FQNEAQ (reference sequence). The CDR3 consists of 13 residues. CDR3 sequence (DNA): TGTGCCAGCTGCGAGCAGGGTCTTTCGGGCTACACCTTC. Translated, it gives CASCEQGLSGYTF.

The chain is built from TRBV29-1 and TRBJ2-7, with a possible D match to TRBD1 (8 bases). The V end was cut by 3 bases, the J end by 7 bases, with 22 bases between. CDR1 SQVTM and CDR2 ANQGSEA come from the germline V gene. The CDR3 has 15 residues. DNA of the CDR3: TGCAGCGTTGACGGACAGGGAGGGCCTCTGGATGAGCAGTACTTC. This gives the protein CSVDGQGGPLDEQYF.

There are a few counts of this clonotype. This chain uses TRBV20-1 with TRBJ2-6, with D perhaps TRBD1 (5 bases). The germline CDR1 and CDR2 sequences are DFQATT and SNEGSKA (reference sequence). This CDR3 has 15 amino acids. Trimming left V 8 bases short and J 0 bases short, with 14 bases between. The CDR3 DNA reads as TGCAGTACCAGAAAGGGGATCTCTGGGGCCAACGTCCTGACTTTC. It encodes CSTRKGISGANVLTF.

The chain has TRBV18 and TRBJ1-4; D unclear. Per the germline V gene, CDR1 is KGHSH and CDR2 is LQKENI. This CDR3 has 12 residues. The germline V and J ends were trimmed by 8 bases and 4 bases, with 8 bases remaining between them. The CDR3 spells CASSPRNEKLFF. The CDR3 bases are TGTGCCAGCAGTCCCCGTAATGAAAAACTGTTTTTT.

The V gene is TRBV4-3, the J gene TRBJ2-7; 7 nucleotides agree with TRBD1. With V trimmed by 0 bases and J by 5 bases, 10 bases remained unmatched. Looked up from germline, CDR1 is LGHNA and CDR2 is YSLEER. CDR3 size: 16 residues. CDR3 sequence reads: CASSQEFNRGTHEQYF. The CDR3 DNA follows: TGCGCCAGCAGCCAAGAATTTAACAGGGGTACGCACGAGCAGTACTTC.

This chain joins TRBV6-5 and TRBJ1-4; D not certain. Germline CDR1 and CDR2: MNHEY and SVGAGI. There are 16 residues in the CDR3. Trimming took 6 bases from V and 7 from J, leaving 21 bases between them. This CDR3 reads CASSIVPPGGSEKLFF. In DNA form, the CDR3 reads TGTGCCAGCAGCATCGTCCCTCCAGGAGGCAGTGAAAAACTGTTTTTT.

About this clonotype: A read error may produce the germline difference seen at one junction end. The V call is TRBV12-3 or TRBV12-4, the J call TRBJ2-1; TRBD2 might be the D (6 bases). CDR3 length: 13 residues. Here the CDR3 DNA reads TGTGCCAGCAGTGTAGCGGAGGGGAATGAGCAGTTCTTC. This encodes CASSVAEGNEQFF.

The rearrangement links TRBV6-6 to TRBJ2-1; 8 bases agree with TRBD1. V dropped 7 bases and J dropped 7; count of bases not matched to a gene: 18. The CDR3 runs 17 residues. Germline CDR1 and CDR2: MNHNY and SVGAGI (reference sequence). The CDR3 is CASTLNPRGLIGNEQFF. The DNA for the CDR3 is TGTGCCAGCACCCTCAACCCCAGGGGGCTTATTGGGAATGAGCAGTTCTTC.

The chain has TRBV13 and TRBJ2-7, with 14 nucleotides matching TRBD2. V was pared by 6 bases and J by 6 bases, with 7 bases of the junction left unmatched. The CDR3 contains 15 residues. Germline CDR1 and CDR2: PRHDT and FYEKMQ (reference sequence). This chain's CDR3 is CASRVGLAGGGEQYF. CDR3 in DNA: TGTGCCAGCAGGGTTGGACTAGCGGGGGGAGGCGAGCAGTACTTC.

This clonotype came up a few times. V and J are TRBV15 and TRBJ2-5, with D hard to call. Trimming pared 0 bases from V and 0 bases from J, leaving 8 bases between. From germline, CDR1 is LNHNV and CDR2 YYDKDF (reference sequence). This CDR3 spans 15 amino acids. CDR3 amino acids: CATSRDAVDQETQYF. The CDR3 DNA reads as TGTGCCACCAGCAGAGATGCGGTAGACCAAGAGACCCAGTACTTC.

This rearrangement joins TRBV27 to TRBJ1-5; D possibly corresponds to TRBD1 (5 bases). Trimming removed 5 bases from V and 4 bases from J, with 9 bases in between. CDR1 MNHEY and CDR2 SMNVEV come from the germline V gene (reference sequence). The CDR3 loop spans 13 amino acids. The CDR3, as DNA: TGTGCCAGCAGTACACAGGTGAATCAGCCCCAGCATTTT. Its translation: CASSTQVNQPQHF.

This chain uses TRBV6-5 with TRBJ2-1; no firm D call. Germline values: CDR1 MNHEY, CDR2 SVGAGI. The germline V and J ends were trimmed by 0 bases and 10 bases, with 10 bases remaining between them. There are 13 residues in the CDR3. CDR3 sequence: CASSYSGSYEQFF. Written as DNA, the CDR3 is TGTGCCAGCAGTTACTCGGGGTCGTACGAGCAGTTCTTC.

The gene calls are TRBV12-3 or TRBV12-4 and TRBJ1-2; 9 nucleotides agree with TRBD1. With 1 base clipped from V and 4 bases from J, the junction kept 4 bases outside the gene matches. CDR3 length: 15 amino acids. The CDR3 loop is CASSLGTGEGYGYTF. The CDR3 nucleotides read TGTGCCAGCAGTTTAGGGACAGGGGAGGGCTATGGCTACACCTTC.

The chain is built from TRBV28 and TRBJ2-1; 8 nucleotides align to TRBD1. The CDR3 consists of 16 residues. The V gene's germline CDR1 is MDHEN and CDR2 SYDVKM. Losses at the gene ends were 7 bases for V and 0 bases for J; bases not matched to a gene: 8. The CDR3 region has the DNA TGTGCCAGCATTGGCAGGGGGCCCTCCTCCTACAATGAGCAGTTCTTC. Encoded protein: CASIGRGPSSYNEQFF. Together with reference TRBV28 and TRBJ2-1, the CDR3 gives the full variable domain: DVKVTQSSRYLVKRTGEKVFLECVQDMDHENMFWYRQDPGLGLRLIYFSYDVKMKEKGDIPEGYSVSREKKERFSLILESASTNQTSMYLCASIGRGPSSYNEQFFGPGTRLTVL.

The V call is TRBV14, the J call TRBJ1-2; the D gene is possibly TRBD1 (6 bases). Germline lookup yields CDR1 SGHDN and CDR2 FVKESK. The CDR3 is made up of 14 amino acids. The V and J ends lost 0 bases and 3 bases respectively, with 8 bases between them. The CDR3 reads CASSQEDRYYGYTF. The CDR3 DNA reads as TGTGCCAGCAGCCAAGAGGACAGATACTATGGCTACACCTTC. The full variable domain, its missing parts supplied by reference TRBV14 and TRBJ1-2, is EAGVTQFPSHSVIEKGQTVTLRCDPISGHDNLYWYRRVMGKEIKFLLHFVKESKQDESGMPNNRFLAERTGGTYSTLKVQPAELEDSGVYFCASSQEDRYYGYTFGSGTRLTVV.

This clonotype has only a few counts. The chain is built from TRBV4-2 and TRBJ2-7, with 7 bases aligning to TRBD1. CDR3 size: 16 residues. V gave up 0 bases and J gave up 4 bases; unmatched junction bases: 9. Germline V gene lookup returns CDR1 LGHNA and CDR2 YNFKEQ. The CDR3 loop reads CASSQDSTGAYYEQYF. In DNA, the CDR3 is TGTGCCAGCAGCCAAGACTCAACAGGGGCCTATTACGAGCAGTACTTC.

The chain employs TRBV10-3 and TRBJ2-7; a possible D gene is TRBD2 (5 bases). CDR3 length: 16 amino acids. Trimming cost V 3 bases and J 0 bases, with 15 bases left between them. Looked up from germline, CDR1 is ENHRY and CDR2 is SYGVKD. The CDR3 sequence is CAISDRFGGYSYEQYF. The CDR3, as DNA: TGTGCCATCAGTGATCGTTTCGGCGGGTACTCCTACGAGCAGTACTTC.

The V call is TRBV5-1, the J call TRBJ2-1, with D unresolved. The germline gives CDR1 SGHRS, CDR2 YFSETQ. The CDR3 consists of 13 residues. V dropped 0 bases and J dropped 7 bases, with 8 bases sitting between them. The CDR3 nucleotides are TGCGCCAGCAGCTTGGCTACCCATAATGAGCAGTTCTTC. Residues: CASSLATHNEQFF.

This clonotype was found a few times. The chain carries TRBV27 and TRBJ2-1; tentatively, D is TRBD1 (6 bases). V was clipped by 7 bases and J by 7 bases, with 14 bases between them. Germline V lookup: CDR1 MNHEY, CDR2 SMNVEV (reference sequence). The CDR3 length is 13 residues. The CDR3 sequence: CASTRTAANEQFF. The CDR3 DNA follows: TGTGCCAGCACCCGGACAGCGGCAAATGAGCAGTTCTTC.

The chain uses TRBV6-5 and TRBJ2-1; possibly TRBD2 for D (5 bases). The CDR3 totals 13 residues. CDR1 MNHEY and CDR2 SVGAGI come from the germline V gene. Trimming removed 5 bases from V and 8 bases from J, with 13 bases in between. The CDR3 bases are TGTGCCAGCAGTGGAGGTGTGTCGGATGAGCAGTTCTTC. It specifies CASSGGVSDEQFF.

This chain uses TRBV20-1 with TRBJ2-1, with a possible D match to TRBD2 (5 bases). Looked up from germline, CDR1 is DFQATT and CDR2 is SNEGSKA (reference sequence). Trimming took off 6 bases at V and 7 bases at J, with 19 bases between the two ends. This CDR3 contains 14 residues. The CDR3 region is CSAQRARSRNEQFF. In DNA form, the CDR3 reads TGCAGTGCGCAGAGGGCCCGGTCTCGGAATGAGCAGTTCTTC.

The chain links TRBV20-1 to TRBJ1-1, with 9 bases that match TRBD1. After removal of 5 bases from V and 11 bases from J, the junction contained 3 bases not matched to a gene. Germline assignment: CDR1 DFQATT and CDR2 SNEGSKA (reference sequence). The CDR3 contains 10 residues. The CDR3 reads CSAYRGPAFF. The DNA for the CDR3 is TGCAGTGCTTACAGGGGGCCGGCTTTCTTT.

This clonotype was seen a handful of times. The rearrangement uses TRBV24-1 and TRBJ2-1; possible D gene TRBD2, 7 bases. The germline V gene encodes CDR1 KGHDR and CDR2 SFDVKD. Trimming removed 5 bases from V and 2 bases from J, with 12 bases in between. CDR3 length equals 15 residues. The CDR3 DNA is TGTGCCACCAGTGCCACGGGGGGCGCCTACAATGAGCAGTTCTTC. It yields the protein CATSATGGAYNEQFF.

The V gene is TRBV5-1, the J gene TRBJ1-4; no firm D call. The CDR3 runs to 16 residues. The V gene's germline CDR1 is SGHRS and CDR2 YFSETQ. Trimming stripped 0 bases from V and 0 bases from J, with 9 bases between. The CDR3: CASSLGPPATNEKLFF. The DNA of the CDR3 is TGCGCCAGCAGCTTGGGGCCCCCAGCAACTAATGAAAAACTGTTTTTT.

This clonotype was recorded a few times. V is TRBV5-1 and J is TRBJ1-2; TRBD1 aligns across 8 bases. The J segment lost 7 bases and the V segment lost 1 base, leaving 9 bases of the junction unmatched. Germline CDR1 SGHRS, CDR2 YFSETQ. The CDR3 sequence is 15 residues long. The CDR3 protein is CASSLSRQGASGYTF. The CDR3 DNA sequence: TGCGCCAGCAGCTTGTCTCGGCAGGGGGCTTCTGGCTACACCTTC. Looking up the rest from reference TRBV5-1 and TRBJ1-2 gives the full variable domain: KAGVTQTPRYLIKTRGQQVTLSCSPISGHRSVSWYQQTPGQGLQFLFEYFSETQRNKGNFPGRFSGRQFSNSRSEMNVSTLELGDSALYLCASSLSRQGASGYTFGSGTRLTVV.

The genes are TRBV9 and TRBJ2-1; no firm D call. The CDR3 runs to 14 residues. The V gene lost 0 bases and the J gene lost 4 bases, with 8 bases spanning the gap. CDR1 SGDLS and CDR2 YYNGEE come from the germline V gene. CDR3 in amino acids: CASSVAQRYNEQFF. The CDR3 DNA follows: TGTGCCAGCAGCGTAGCCCAGCGTTACAATGAGCAGTTCTTC.

The CDR3 DNA reads as TGCGCCAGCTACCCCCTAGCCAACACAGATACGCAGTATTTT. It translates to CASYPLANTDTQYF. The chain has TRBV5-1 and TRBJ2-3; possible D gene TRBD2, 5 bases. V shed 7 bases and J shed 2 bases, with 14 bases lying between them. The germline V gene has CDR1 SGHRS and CDR2 YFSETQ. The CDR3 extends over 14 amino acids.

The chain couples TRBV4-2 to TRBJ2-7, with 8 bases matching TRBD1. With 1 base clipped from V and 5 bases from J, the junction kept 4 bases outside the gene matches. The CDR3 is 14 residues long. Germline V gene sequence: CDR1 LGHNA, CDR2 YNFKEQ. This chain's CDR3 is CASSQGTGSHEQYF. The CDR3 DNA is TGTGCCAGCAGCCAAGGGACAGGGTCCCACGAGCAGTACTTC.